This T cell receptor (beta chain) was sequenced for a study of blood T cell repertoires in COVID-19. Across the study: Both acute and convalescent COVID-19 samples were obtained from the United States, Italy and Spain. PBMCs, B-cell-depleted T cells, or T cells were the source of the cDNA or gDNA that made up the material.

Some clones are missing from TCRdb's copy, which holds only in-frame ones; the method was immunoSEQ multiplex PCR. This repertoire shows roughly 160,000 clones, around four fifths found once; its top ten account for approximately 2%. Trimming pared 2 bases from V and 0 bases from J, leaving 10 bases between. This CDR3 comprises 15 residues. Germline V gene sequence: CDR1 MNHEY, CDR2 SVGAGI. The source is a woman of 80 years or more with acute or convalescent COVID-19. The chain has TRBV6-5 and TRBJ1-1, with D possibly matching TRBD1 (6 bases). Source material: peripheral blood. CDR3 sequence: CASSYPGVVNTEAFF. In DNA form, the CDR3 reads TGTGCCAGCAGTTACCCAGGGGTGGTGAACACTGAAGCTTTCTTT.